This TCR beta chain was profiled in a study of blood T cell repertoires in COVID-19. Looking at the study overall: Material from acute and convalescent COVID-19 was sourced from the United States, Italy and Spain. PBMCs, B-cell-depleted T cells, or T cells provided the cDNA or gDNA that made up the material.

In the authors' methods: Nucleated cell counts were estimated from reference gene primer amplification. TCRdb's copy holds only in-frame clones and misses some; the assay was immunoSEQ multiplex PCR. V, J and clone size are those of that table, while D and trimming were read from the DNA. The sample lists roughly 20,000 clones, approximately 87% occurring once. CDR3 length: 15 amino acids. V shed 5 bases and J 9 bases; nucleotides not matched to a gene: 11. In germline, CDR1 is SEHNR, CDR2 FQNEAQ (reference sequence). Material for sequencing was peripheral blood. The rearrangement joins TRBV7-9 to TRBJ2-1, with TRBD1 matching 9 bases. The sequence came from a human donor in a cohort sampled during active COVID-19. CDR3 region: CASSEPGQGVGEQFF. The CDR3 region has the DNA TGTGCCAGCAGCGAGCCGGGACAGGGTGTTGGTGAGCAGTTCTTC.